This TCR beta chain was captured in a study of T cells in Graves' hyperthyroidism and ophthalmopathy. Study context: Peripheral blood was secured at the point of initial diagnosis, before any treatment. Study results and limitations: Blood also held most thyroid clonotypes expanded beyond 0.001.

The table lists this clonotype with many counts. What it binds is not known. Germline CDR1 MNHEY, CDR2 SVGEGT. V lost 4 bases to trimming and J lost 3 bases; unmatched junction nucleotides: 3. CDR3 length equals 13 residues. A roughly 9.1 ml volume of fresh peripheral blood provided the PBMCs. TCR beta CDR3 regions were amplified from RNA transcripts. HTBI primers were used for first-round RT-PCR of the TCR CDR3. A single record per CDR3 protein comes from TCRdb applying MiXCR to the multiplex PCR reads. Of about 480,000 distinct CDR3 sequences in the sample, roughly 24% were seen once. Sequenced: blood. The chain is built from TRBV6-2 or TRBV6-3 and TRBJ2-7, with 7 bases lining up with TRBD1. The receptor comes from a woman aged 25 to 39 with Graves' ophthalmopathy. CDR3 coding DNA: TGTGCCAGCAGTTTCGACAGGGTCTACGAGCAGTACTTC. It codes for CASSFDRVYEQYF.